These T cell receptor beta chains were read from a single sample in a study of identical twins. TCRdb processed the 5' RACE reads anew with MiXCR; each CDR3 protein has one entry. The repertoire holds about 1.7 million distinct CDR3 sequences, with about 32% as singletons. Sequencing used cord blood. The receptors come from a newborn girl in good health. Each CDR3 is given with its conserved first and last residue. A D gene is named only where the DNA matches it firmly. Rows may omit the clone size; those that give it use once, few, many or a size class.

V gene,D gene,clone size,J gene,CDR3 protein,CDR3 DNA
TRBV5-1,-,few,TRBJ2-7,CASEISQGPPSYEQYF,TGCGCCAGCGAAATTTCTCAGGGGCCGCCCTCCTACGAGCAGTACTTC
TRBV27,-,-,TRBJ2-3,CASSLSILADTQYF,TGTGCCAGCAGTTTATCGATCCTAGCGGATACGCAGTATTTT
TRBV2,-,-,TRBJ1-2,CASSEALSLAQGYGYTF,TGTGCCAGCAGTGAAGCGCTTTCCCTGGCCCAGGGCTATGGCTACACCTTC
TRBV10-3,-,-,TRBJ2-7,CAISGQGNSYEQYF,TGTGCCATCAGTGGGCAGGGGAACTCCTACGAGCAGTACTTC
TRBV14,-,many,TRBJ2-7,CASSQGVFSYEQYF,TGTGCCAGCAGCCAAGGCGTTTTTTCCTACGAGCAGTACTTC
TRBV20-1,-,-,TRBJ1-5,CSASRQPQPQHF,TGCAGTGCTAGCCGGCAGCCTCAGCCCCAGCATTTT
TRBV10-3,-,-,TRBJ2-1,CAISEAIARYNEQFF,TGTGCCATCAGTGAGGCGATAGCGAGGTACAATGAGCAGTTCTTC
TRBV20-1,TRBD2,-,TRBJ2-7,CSARSRGSGTSEQYF,TGCAGTGCTAGGAGCAGGGGCTCCGGGACTAGCGAGCAGTACTTC
TRBV7-2,-,-,TRBJ2-7,CASSFQTGTNYEQYF,TGTGCCAGCAGCTTCCAGACAGGAACCAACTACGAGCAGTACTTC
TRBV20-1,TRBD2,many,TRBJ2-3,CSARGLAGVTDTQYF,TGCAGTGCTAGGGGACTAGCGGGGGTCACAGATACGCAGTATTTT
TRBV6-5,-,few,TRBJ1-2,CASSYSAGGRGRHGYTF,TGTGCCAGCAGTTACTCGGCGGGGGGCAGGGGAAGGCATGGCTACACCTTC
TRBV7-2,TRBD2,few,TRBJ2-3,CASSRIGFSGRATDTQYF,TGTGCCAGCAGCCGAATAGGTTTCTCGGGGAGGGCCACAGATACGCAGTATTTT
TRBV4-1,TRBD2,few,TRBJ2-4,CASSQETLAGDIQYF,TGCGCCAGCAGCCAAGAGACGCTAGCGGGAGACATTCAGTACTTC
TRBV25-1,-,many,TRBJ1-5,CASSESRGNQPQHF,TGTGCCAGCAGTGAATCCAGGGGTAATCAGCCCCAGCATTTT